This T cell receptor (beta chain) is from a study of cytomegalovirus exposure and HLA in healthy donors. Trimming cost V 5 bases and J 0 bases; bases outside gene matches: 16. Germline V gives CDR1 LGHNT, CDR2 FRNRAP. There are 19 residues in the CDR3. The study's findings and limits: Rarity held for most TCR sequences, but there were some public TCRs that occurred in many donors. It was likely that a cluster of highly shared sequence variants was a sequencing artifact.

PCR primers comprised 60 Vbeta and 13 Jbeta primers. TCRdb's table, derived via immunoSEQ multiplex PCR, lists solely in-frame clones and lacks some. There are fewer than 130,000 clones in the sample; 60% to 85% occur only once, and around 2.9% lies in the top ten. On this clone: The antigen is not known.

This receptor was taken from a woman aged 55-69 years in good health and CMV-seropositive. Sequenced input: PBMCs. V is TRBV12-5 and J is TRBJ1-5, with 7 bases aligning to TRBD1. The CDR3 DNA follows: TGTGCTAGTGGTCCCCACCGCCGGGACAGTACTTATAGCAATCAGCCCCAGCATTTT. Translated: CASGPHRRDSTYSNQPQHF.